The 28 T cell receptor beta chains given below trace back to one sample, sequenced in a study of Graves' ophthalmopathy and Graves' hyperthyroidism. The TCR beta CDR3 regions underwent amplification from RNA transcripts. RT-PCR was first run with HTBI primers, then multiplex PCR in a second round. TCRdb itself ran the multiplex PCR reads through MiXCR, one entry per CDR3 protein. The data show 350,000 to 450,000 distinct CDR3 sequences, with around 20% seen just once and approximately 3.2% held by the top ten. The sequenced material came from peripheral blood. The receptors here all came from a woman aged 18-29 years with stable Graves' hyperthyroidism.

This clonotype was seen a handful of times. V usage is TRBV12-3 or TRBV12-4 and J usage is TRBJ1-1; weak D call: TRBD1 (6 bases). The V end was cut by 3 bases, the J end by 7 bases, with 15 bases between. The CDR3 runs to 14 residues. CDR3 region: CASSFQGLIIEAFF. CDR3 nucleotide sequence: TGTGCCAGCAGTTTCCAGGGGCTGATCATTGAAGCTTTCTTT.

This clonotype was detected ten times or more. The CDR3: CASSTSETQYF. CDR3 DNA sequence: TGTGCCAGCAGCACCAGCGAGACCCAGTACTTC. This chain connects TRBV11-2 to TRBJ2-5; no definite D call. CDR3 length: 11 residues. The V gene's germline CDR1 is SGHAT and CDR2 FQNNGV. Trimming left V 5 bases short and J 5 bases short, with 6 bases between.

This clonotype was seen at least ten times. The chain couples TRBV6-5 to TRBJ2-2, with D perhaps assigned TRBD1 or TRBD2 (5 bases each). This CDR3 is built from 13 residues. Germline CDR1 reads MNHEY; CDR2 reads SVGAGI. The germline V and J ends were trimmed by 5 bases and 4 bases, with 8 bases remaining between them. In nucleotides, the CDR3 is TGTGCCAGCAGTACCGGGACCACCGGGGAGCTGTTTTTT. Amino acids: CASSTGTTGELFF.

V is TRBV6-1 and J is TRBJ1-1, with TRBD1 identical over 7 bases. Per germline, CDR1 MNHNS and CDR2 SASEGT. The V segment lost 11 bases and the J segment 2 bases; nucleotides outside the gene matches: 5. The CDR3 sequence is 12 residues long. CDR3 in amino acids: CAGRTGNTEAFF. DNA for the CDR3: TGTGCCGGACGGACAGGAAACACTGAAGCTTTCTTT.

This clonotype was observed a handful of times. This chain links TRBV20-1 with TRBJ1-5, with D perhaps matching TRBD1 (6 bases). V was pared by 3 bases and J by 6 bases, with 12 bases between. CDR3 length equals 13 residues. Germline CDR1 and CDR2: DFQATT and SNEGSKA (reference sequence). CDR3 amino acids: CSASTGKGQPQHF. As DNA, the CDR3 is TGCAGTGCTAGTACAGGGAAGGGTCAGCCCCAGCATTTT.

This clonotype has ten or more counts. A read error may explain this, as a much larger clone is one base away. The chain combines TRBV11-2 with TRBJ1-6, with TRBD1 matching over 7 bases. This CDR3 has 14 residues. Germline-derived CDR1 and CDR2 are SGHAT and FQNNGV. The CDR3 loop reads CASRQTGSNSHLHF. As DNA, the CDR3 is TGTGCCAGCCGGCAGACAGGGAGTAATTCACACCTCCACTTT.

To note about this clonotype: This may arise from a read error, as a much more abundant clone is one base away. The CDR3 reads CASSSSGAGSYGYTF. The CDR3 DNA reads TGTGCCAGCAGTTCCTCGGGGGCGGGGAGCTATGGCTACACCTTC. The chain employs TRBV28 and TRBJ1-2; D is possibly TRBD1 (6 bases). V was trimmed by 4 bases and J by 4 bases, leaving 16 bases between them. Germline-derived CDR1 and CDR2 are MDHEN and SYDVKM. The CDR3 is 15 amino acids.

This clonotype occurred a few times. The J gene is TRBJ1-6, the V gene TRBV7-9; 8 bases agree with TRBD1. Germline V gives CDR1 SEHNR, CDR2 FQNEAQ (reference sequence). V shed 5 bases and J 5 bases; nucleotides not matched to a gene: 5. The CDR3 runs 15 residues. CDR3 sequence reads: CASSRGQGDNSPLHF. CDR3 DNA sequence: TGTGCCAGCAGCAGAGGACAGGGAGATAATTCACCCCTCCACTTT.

Here the CDR3 reads CASSFGGQGNSPLHF. CDR3 sequence (DNA): TGTGCCAGCAGTTTTGGGGGACAGGGGAATTCACCCCTCCACTTT. J is TRBJ1-6 and V is TRBV12-3 or TRBV12-4; 10 nucleotides match TRBD1. The CDR3 has 15 amino acids. The V segment lost 3 bases and the J segment 7 bases; nucleotides outside the gene matches: 3.

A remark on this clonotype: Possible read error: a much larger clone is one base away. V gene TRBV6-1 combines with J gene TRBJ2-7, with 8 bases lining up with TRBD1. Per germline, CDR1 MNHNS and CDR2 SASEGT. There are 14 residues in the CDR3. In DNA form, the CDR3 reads TGTGGCAGCAGTGCGTACCAGGGGGCGGGCGAGCAGTACTTC. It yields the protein CGSSAYQGAGEQYF.

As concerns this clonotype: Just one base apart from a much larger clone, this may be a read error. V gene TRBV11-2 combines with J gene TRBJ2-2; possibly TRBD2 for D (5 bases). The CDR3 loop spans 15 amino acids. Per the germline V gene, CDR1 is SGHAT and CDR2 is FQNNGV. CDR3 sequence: CASILGAANTGELFF. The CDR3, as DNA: TGTGCCAGCATCTTAGGAGCGGCGAACACCGGGGAGCTGTTTTTT.

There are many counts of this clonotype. CDR3 DNA sequence: TGTGCCACCAGTGATTTAGGGACAGACGGAGCAGAGACCCAGTACTTC. It yields the protein CATSDLGTDGAETQYF. V usage is TRBV24-1 and J usage is TRBJ2-5, with 7 bases fitting TRBD1. CDR3 size: 16 residues. Germline values: CDR1 KGHDR, CDR2 SFDVKD. The V segment lost 1 base and the J segment 4 bases; nucleotides outside the gene matches: 8.

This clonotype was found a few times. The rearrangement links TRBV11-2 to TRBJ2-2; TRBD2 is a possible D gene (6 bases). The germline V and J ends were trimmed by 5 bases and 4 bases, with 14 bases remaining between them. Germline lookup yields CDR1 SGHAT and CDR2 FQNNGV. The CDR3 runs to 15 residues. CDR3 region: CASSPVVGSTGELFF. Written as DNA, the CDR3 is TGTGCCAGCAGCCCGGTGGTCGGGAGCACCGGGGAGCTGTTTTTT.

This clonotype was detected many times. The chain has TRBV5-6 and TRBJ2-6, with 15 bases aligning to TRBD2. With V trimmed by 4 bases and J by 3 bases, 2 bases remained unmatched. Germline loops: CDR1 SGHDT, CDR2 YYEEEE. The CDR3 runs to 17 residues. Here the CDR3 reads CASSPGLAGGGANVLTF. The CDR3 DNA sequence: TGTGCCAGCAGCCCGGGACTAGCGGGAGGTGGGGCCAACGTCCTGACTTTC.

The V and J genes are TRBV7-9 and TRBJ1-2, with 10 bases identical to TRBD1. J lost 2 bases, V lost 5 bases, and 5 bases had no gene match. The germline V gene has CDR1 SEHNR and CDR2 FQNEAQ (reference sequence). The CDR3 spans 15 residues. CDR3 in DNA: TGTGCCAGCAGCGCCCTGGGACAGGGGAACTATGGCTACACCTTC. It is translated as CASSALGQGNYGYTF. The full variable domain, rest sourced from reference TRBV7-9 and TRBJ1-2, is DTGVSQNPRHKITKRGQNVTFRCDPISEHNRLYWYRQTLGQGPEFLTYFQNEAQLEKSRLLSDRFSAERPKGSFSTLEIQRTEQGDSAMYLCASSALGQGNYGYTFGSGTRLTVV.

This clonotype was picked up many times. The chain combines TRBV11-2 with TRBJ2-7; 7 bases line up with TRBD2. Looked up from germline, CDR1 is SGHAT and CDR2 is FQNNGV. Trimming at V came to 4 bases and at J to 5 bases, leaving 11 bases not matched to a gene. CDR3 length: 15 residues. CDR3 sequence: CASSSWDYRFHEQYF. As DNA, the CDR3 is TGTGCCAGCAGCTCCTGGGACTACCGTTTTCACGAGCAGTACTTC.

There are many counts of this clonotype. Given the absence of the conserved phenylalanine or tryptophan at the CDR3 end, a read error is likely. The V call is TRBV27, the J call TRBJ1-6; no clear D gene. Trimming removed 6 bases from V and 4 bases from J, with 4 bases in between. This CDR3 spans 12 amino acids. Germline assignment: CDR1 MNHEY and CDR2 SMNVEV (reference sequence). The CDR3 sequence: CASSGYNSPLHL. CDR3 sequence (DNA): TGTGCCAGCAGCGGTTATAATTCACCCCTCCACCTT.

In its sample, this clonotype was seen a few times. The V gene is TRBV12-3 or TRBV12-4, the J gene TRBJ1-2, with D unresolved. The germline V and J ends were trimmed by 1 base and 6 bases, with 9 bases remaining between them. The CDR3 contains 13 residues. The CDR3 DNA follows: TGTGCCAGCAGTTTAGGAGGGAGCGATGGCTACACCTTC. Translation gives CASSLGGSDGYTF.

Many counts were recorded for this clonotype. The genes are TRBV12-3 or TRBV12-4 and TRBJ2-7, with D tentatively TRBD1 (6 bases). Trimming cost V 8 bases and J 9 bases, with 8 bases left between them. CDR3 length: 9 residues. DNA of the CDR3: TGTGCCAGCGGGACACCGCAGTACTTC. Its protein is CASGTPQYF.

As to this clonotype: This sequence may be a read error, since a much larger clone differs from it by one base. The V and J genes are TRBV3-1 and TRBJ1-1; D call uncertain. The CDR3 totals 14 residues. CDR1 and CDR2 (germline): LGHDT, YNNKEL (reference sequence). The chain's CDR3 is CASSRAELNAEAFF. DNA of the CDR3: TGTGCCAGCAGCCGTGCCGAGCTGAACGCTGAAGCTTTCTTT.

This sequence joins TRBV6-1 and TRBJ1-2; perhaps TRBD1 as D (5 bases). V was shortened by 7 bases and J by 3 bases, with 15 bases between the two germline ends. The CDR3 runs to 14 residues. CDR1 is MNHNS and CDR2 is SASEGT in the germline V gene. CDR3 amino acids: CASTRDGQDYGYTF. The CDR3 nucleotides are TGTGCCAGCACTAGGGACGGACAAGACTATGGCTACACCTTC.

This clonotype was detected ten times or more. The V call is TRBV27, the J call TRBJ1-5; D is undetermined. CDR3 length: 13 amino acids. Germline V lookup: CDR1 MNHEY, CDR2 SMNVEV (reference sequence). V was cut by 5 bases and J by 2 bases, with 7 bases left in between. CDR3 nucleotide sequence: TGTGCCAGCAGTCCGATGGGCAATCAGCCCCAGCATTTT. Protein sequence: CASSPMGNQPQHF.

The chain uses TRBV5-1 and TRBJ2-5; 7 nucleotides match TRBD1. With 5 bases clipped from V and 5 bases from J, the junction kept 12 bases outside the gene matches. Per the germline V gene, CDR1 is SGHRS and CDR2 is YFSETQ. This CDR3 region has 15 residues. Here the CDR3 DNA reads TGCGCCAGCAGGAGGACCGGGACAGAGCAGGAGACCCAGTACTTC. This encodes CASRRTGTEQETQYF.

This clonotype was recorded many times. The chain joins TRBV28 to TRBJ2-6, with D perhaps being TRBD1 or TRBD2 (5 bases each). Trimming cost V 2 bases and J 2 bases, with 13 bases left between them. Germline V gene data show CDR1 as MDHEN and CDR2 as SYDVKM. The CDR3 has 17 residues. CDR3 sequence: CASSLKRGFPGANVLTF. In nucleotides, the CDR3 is TGTGCCAGCAGTTTAAAGAGGGGTTTTCCTGGGGCCAACGTCCTGACTTTC.

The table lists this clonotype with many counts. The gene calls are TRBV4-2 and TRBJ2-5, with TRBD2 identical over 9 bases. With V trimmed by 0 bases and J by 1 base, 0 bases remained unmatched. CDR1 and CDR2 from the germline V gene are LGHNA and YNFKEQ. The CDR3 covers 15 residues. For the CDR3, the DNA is TGTGCCAGCAGCCAAGATAGCGGGAGCCAAGAGACCCAGTACTTC. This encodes CASSQDSGSQETQYF.

CDR3: CASSLNFGDQPQHF. As DNA, the CDR3 is TGTGCCAGCAGTTTAAATTTTGGGGATCAGCCCCAGCATTTT. This chain connects TRBV27 to TRBJ1-5; D is ambiguous. Trimming removed 2 bases at V and 5 bases at J, with 10 bases between. This CDR3 is 14 amino acids long. Per the germline V gene, CDR1 is MNHEY and CDR2 is SMNVEV (reference sequence).

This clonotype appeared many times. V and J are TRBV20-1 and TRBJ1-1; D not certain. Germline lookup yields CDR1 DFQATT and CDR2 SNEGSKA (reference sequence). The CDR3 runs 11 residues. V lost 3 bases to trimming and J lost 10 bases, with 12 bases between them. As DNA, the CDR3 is TGCAGTGCTAGTGGCGGTAGCGGAGCTTTCTTT. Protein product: CSASGGSGAFF.

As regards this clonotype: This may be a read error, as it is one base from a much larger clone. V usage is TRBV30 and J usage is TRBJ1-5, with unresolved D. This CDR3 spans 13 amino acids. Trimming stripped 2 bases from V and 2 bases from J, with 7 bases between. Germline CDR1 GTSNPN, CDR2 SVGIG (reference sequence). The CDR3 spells CAWSMEGNQPQHF. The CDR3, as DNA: TGTGCCTGGAGTATGGAGGGCAATCAGCCCCAGCATTTT.